Below, 19 T cell receptor beta chains from the same sample are listed, as sequenced in a study of identical twins. Each CDR3 protein is one row after TCRdb ran MiXCR on the 5' RACE reads. Of around 290,000 distinct CDR3 sequences in the sample, 8.5% to 9.5% were seen once. The same specimen was also included in a second study, on yellow fever vaccine responses in identical twins.

Sequencing used CD8+ T cells sorted from blood. These receptors all stem from a woman in her late teens or twenties in good health.

The CDR3 DNA reads TGTGCCAGCAGCACCGCCTGGGGGGATACGCAGTATTTT. Translating gives CASSTAWGDTQYF. This sequence joins TRBV7-3 and TRBJ2-3; D could derive from TRBD1 or TRBD2 (5 bases each). This CDR3 is built from 13 residues. V shed 5 bases and J shed 6 bases, with 12 bases lying between them. Germline V gives CDR1 SGHTA, CDR2 FQGTGA. Full variable domain (outside the CDR3, taken from reference TRBV7-3 and TRBJ2-3): GAGVSQTPSNKVTEKGKYVELRCDPISGHTALYWYRQSLGQGPEFLIYFQGTGAADDSGLPNDRFFAVRPEGSVSTLKIQRTERGDSAVYLCASSTAWGDTQYFGPGTRLTVL.

This clonotype has only a few counts. V is TRBV4-3 and J is TRBJ2-1; D is tentatively TRBD1 or TRBD2 (5 bases each). CDR1 and CDR2 from the germline V gene are LGHNA and YSLEER. Trimming pared 3 bases from V and 8 bases from J, leaving 17 bases between. The CDR3 runs 15 residues. The CDR3 coding sequence is TGCGCCAGCAGCCAGGGCGAGGGGCGCCACGATGAGCAGTTCTTC. Translation gives CASSQGEGRHDEQFF.

A few counts support this clonotype. V and J are TRBV25-1 and TRBJ1-1; D might be TRBD1 (6 bases). Between the trimmed V and J ends, which lost 4 bases and 0 bases, there was a span of 15 bases. CDR1 and CDR2 from the germline V gene are MGHDK and SYGVNS. CDR3 length: 16 residues. Written as DNA, the CDR3 is TGTGCCAGCAGTGGGCAGATGGGGGGCCTGAACACTGAAGCTTTCTTT. Its protein is CASSGQMGGLNTEAFF.

In its sample, this clonotype was seen a few times. V gene TRBV19 combines with J gene TRBJ1-1, with D perhaps matching TRBD1 (6 bases). V gave up 3 bases and J gave up 7 bases, with 9 bases separating them. CDR3 length: 12 residues. The germline V gene has CDR1 LNHDA and CDR2 SQIVND (reference sequence). CDR3 sequence (DNA): TGTGCCAGTAGTATGACAGGCCATGAAGCTTTCTTT. It is translated as CASSMTGHEAFF. Full variable domain (outside the CDR3, taken from reference TRBV19 and TRBJ1-1): DGGITQSPKYLFRKEGQNVTLSCEQNLNHDAMYWYRQDPGQGLRLIYYSQIVNDFQKGDIAEGYSVSREKKESFPLTVTSAQKNPTAFYLCASSMTGHEAFFGQGTRLTVV.

The chain employs TRBV5-4 and TRBJ2-2; 9 bases agree with TRBD2. The V segment lost 4 bases and the J segment 0 bases; nucleotides outside the gene matches: 1. Germline loops: CDR1 SGHNT, CDR2 YYREEE (reference sequence). The length of the CDR3 is 15 residues. CDR3 in amino acids: CASSRLAANTGELFF. The DNA of the CDR3 is TGTGCCAGCAGCCGACTAGCGGCGAACACCGGGGAGCTGTTTTTT.

This clonotype was seen ten or more times. The rearrangement links TRBV5-1 to TRBJ2-1; 9 bases align to TRBD2. CDR1 SGHRS and CDR2 YFSETQ come from the germline V gene. V was clipped by 0 bases and J by 4 bases; unmatched bases: 5. The CDR3 is 16 amino acids. CDR3 bases: TGCGCCAGCAGCTTGGCCAGGCGGGGGGGGTACAATGAGCAGTTCTTC. It translates to CASSLARRGGYNEQFF.

This clonotype was observed many times. The chain joins TRBV7-8 to TRBJ1-5; D remains ambiguous. The CDR3 sequence is 15 residues long. The V gene's germline CDR1 is SGHVS and CDR2 FQNEAQ. Trimming pared 5 bases from V and 1 base from J, leaving 12 bases between. The CDR3 region has the DNA TGTGCCAGCAGCCTCGACCTGGGGAGCAATCAGCCCCAGCATTTT. Amino acids: CASSLDLGSNQPQHF.

This clonotype has more than one count but fewer than ten. The V gene is TRBV12-3 or TRBV12-4, the J gene TRBJ2-7; the D is unclear. Trimming took off 4 bases at V and 1 base at J, with 14 bases between the two ends. The CDR3 sequence is 15 residues long. The CDR3 region has the DNA TGTGCCAGCAGTTCCGCGGACGGGTATTCCTACGAGCAGTACTTC. It encodes CASSSADGYSYEQYF.

V gene TRBV6-2 or TRBV6-3 combines with J gene TRBJ2-1; the match to TRBD2 covers 12 bases. Germline trimming cut 5 bases from V and 9 bases from J; bases unmatched to any gene: 8. There are 15 residues in the CDR3. The germline V gene has CDR1 MNHEY and CDR2 SVGEGT. CDR3 bases: TGTGCCAGCAGTCAGCTAGCGGGGGGGCCAAGTGAGCAGTTCTTC. This sequence encodes CASSQLAGGPSEQFF.

The chain's CDR3 is CASSHPSGTYEQYF. CDR3 coding DNA: TGCGCCAGCAGCCACCCTAGCGGAACCTACGAGCAGTACTTC. This chain links TRBV4-1 with TRBJ2-7; 7 nucleotides line up with TRBD2. Germline CDR1 MGHRA, CDR2 YSYEKL. The CDR3 is 14 residues long. The ends lost 3 bases at V and 2 bases at J; junction bases unmatched: 4.

This clonotype was counted ten times or more. This chain uses TRBV7-9 with TRBJ2-5; D is uncertain. The CDR3 consists of 11 residues. Trimming took off 1 base at V and 5 bases at J, with 2 bases between the two ends. CDR1 is SEHNR and CDR2 is FQNEAQ in the germline V gene (reference sequence). CDR3 nucleotide sequence: TGTGCCAGCAGCTTAGATGAGACCCAGTACTTC. It codes for CASSLDETQYF.

The rearrangement links TRBV12-5 to TRBJ2-5; D gene uncertain. This CDR3 comprises 11 residues. Between the trimmed V and J ends, which lost 7 bases and 5 bases, there was a span of 8 bases. In germline, CDR1 is LGHNT, CDR2 FRNRAP. The CDR3 loop reads CASAASETQYF. CDR3 nucleotides: TGTGCTAGTGCCGCATCGGAGACCCAGTACTTC.

The V gene is TRBV6-2 or TRBV6-3, the J gene TRBJ2-7; 14 bases match TRBD2. The CDR3 is made up of 21 amino acids. Trimming removed 0 bases from V and 3 bases from J; junction bases left unmatched: 16. Looked up from germline, CDR1 is MNHEY and CDR2 is SVGEGT. CDR3 loop: CASSYSPYSGTSGRVFYEQYF. The CDR3 DNA reads as TGTGCCAGCAGTTACTCACCGTATTCCGGGACTAGCGGGAGAGTTTTCTACGAGCAGTACTTC.

In this sample, this clonotype turned up a few times. The chain couples TRBV20-1 to TRBJ2-3; TRBD2 aligns across 7 bases. The junction had 14 bases not matched to a gene; V was cut back by 5 bases and J by 0 bases. The CDR3 extends over 17 amino acids. Germline CDR1 and CDR2: DFQATT and SNEGSKA (reference sequence). CDR3 in amino acids: CSAGSISLALSTDTQYF. CDR3 nucleotides: TGCAGTGCTGGATCTATATCACTAGCGCTCAGCACAGATACGCAGTATTTT.

Ten or more counts support this clonotype. This chain connects TRBV4-2 to TRBJ2-1; D possibly corresponds to TRBD2 (6 bases). The CDR3 runs 16 residues. Germline V gene data show CDR1 as LGHNA and CDR2 as YNFKEQ. The V end was cut by 1 base, the J end by 3 bases, with 13 bases between. The CDR3 loop reads CASSQVVGGDYNEQFF. As DNA, the CDR3 is TGTGCCAGCAGCCAAGTCGTCGGAGGGGACTACAATGAGCAGTTCTTC.

There are many counts of this clonotype. The V and J genes are TRBV29-1 and TRBJ1-1; D is unclear. The ends were cut back, 7 bases at V and 0 bases at J, with 12 bases in the middle. This CDR3 comprises 13 residues. Per the germline V gene, CDR1 is SQVTM and CDR2 is ANQGSEA. The CDR3 sequence: CSAGETMNTEAFF. The CDR3 DNA sequence: TGCAGCGCCGGGGAAACAATGAACACTGAAGCTTTCTTT.

This clonotype was counted ten times or more. The J gene is TRBJ2-1, the V gene TRBV6-5; the D call may be TRBD1 or TRBD2 (5 bases each). Trimming pared 0 bases from V and 10 bases from J, leaving 22 bases between. This CDR3 contains 17 residues. In germline, CDR1 is MNHEY, CDR2 SVGAGI. CDR3 in DNA: TGTGCCAGCAGTTACTCGAGACAGACGACGCTTTCGGGGGAGCAGTTCTTC. Translation gives CASSYSRQTTLSGEQFF.

This clonotype was recorded at least ten times. This chain joins TRBV29-1 and TRBJ2-4; D not resolved. Trimming removed 3 bases from V and 1 base from J, with 16 bases in between. CDR1 is SQVTM, CDR2 ANQGSEA, per germline. The CDR3 is 16 amino acids. CDR3 nucleotide sequence: TGCAGCGTTGAGTATTGGCAGTCCGCTGCCAAAAACATTCAGTACTTC. Protein: CSVEYWQSAAKNIQYF.

The chain's CDR3 is CAIRKLGGTGGYEQYF. CDR3 DNA: TGTGCCATCAGAAAGTTAGGGGGGACAGGGGGCTACGAGCAGTACTTC. The rearrangement joins TRBV10-3 to TRBJ2-7; 11 bases agree with TRBD1. V shed 6 bases and J 3 bases; nucleotides not matched to a gene: 10. This CDR3 spans 16 amino acids. Germline V gene sequence: CDR1 ENHRY, CDR2 SYGVKD.